The sequence of this T cell receptor (beta chain) was determined in a study of blood T cell repertoires in COVID-19. Here immunoSEQ multiplex PCR was the method, and the copy in TCRdb shows in-frame clones only, minus some. The data show 150,000 to 250,000 clones, with roughly four fifths seen just once and approximately 12% held by the top ten. This CDR3 spans 13 amino acids. Germline values: CDR1 SGHVS, CDR2 FQNEAQ. Trimming took 5 bases from V and 5 from J; bases not matched to a gene: 3. This receptor was obtained from a man in his forties who had recovered from COVID-19. The sample comprised PBMCs or T cells enriched from blood (not recorded which). The chain joins TRBV7-8 to TRBJ2-3; TRBD1 agrees at 8 bases. CDR3 nucleotides: TGTGCCAGCAGCAGCAGGGGGCAAGATACGCAGTATTTT. Translation: CASSSRGQDTQYF.